The rows below give T cell receptor beta chains drawn from one sample of a study of T cell responses to AZD1222 COVID-19 vaccine. The assay was immunoSEQ multiplex PCR, and TCRdb's table has in-frame clones only and misses some. This sample has 120,000 or so clones, with 80% to 90% found just once. This specimen was peripheral blood, taken on day 0 of AZD1222 vaccination. These receptors all come from an adult in good health. Both conserved end residues are part of each CDR3. A D gene is named only where the DNA matches it firmly. Rows may omit the clone size; those that give it use once, few, many or a size class.

d_gene: NA; j_gene: TRBJ1-4; abundance: once; v_gene: TRBV25-1; CDR3aa: CASAKSATNEKLFF; CDR3nt: TGTGCATCCGCTAAGAGTGCAACTAATGAAAAACTGTTTTTT
d_gene: TRBD1; j_gene: TRBJ1-1; abundance: NA; v_gene: TRBV19; CDR3aa: CASRTQDRLNTEAFF; CDR3nt: TGTGCCAGTAGAACTCAGGACAGGCTGAACACTGAAGCTTTCTTT
d_gene: TRBD1; j_gene: TRBJ1-6; abundance: NA; v_gene: TRBV6-6; CDR3aa: CASRGTGSSYNSPLHF; CDR3nt: TGTGCCAGCAGGGGGACAGGGAGCTCCTATAATTCACCCCTCCACTTT
d_gene: NA; j_gene: TRBJ2-7; abundance: NA; v_gene: TRBV7-2; CDR3aa: CASSPGISSYEQYF; CDR3nt: TGTGCCAGCAGCCCCGGGATTTCTTCATACGAGCAGTACTTC
d_gene: NA; j_gene: TRBJ1-3; abundance: once; v_gene: TRBV5-1; CDR3aa: CASSLAPQGLSGNTIYF; CDR3nt: TGCGCCAGCAGCTTGGCCCCTCAGGGGCTTTCTGGAAACACCATATATTTT
d_gene: TRBD2; j_gene: TRBJ2-7; abundance: NA; v_gene: TRBV28; CDR3aa: CASSFGLAGKSYRGQYF; CDR3nt: TGTGCCAGCAGTTTTGGACTAGCGGGAAAATCTTATCGGGGGCAGTACTTC
d_gene: NA; j_gene: TRBJ1-1; abundance: NA; v_gene: TRBV12-5; CDR3aa: CASGLVWVRQGNTEAFF; CDR3nt: TGTGCTAGTGGTTTGGTATGGGTTCGTCAGGGGAACACTGAAGCTTTCTTT
d_gene: NA; j_gene: TRBJ1-1; abundance: NA; v_gene: TRBV5-1; CDR3aa: CASSLGGGRSTEAFF; CDR3nt: TGCGCCAGCAGCCTTGGAGGGGGACGCTCCACTGAAGCTTTCTTT
d_gene: TRBD1; j_gene: TRBJ2-7; abundance: NA; v_gene: TRBV27; CDR3aa: CASSSRDRGSYEQYF; CDR3nt: TGTGCCAGCAGTTCTCGGGACAGGGGCTCCTACGAGCAGTACTTC
d_gene: NA; j_gene: TRBJ1-1; abundance: NA; v_gene: TRBV28; CDR3aa: CASSLRGENTEAFF; CDR3nt: TGTGCCAGCAGTTTAAGGGGGGAGAACACTGAAGCTTTCTTT
d_gene: NA; j_gene: TRBJ1-2; abundance: NA; v_gene: TRBV27; CDR3aa: CASSPRGRGGYTF; CDR3nt: TGTGCCAGCAGTCCCCGAGGCCGGGGAGGCTACACCTTC
d_gene: NA; j_gene: TRBJ1-2; abundance: NA; v_gene: TRBV5-1; CDR3aa: CASSLEHSDYGYTF; CDR3nt: TGCGCCAGCAGCTTGGAACATTCGGACTATGGCTACACCTTC
d_gene: TRBD2; j_gene: TRBJ2-1; abundance: NA; v_gene: TRBV19; CDR3aa: CASSTRLAVYNEQFF; CDR3nt: TGTGCCAGTAGTACCCGACTAGCGGTTTACAATGAGCAGTTCTTC
d_gene: TRBD2; j_gene: TRBJ2-7; abundance: NA; v_gene: TRBV7-3; CDR3aa: CASSSGGGYEQYF; CDR3nt: TGTGCCAGCAGCTCCGGCGGGGGCTACGAGCAGTACTTC
d_gene: NA; j_gene: TRBJ2-2; abundance: NA; v_gene: TRBV6-5; CDR3aa: CASSYFGQSGELFF; CDR3nt: TGTGCCAGCAGTTACTTTGGACAGTCCGGGGAGCTGTTTTTT
d_gene: TRBD1; j_gene: TRBJ2-1; abundance: NA; v_gene: TRBV7-6; CDR3aa: CASSRETGGYSYNEQFF; CDR3nt: TGTGCCAGCAGCCGAGAAACAGGGGGATACTCCTACAATGAGCAGTTCTTC